This record looks at one T cell receptor (beta chain) sequence and its context. These data come from a study of siplizumab effects on memory and regulatory T cells. The V end lost 2 bases, the J end lost 0 bases, and 5 bases lay between the germline ends. Per the germline V gene, CDR1 is GTSNPN and CDR2 is SVGIG (reference sequence). This CDR3 spans 13 amino acids. Clones were read by immunoSEQ multiplex PCR, and TCRdb kept only the in-frame ones, dropping some. Of roughly 110,000 clones listed, about 93% are singletons. The source of this sequence is a human donor in good health. Sequencing was done on a sample of non-Treg CD4+ T cells sorted from blood. This chain connects TRBV30 to TRBJ1-5; the D is unclear. The DNA of the CDR3 is TGTGCCTGGAGTACAGATAGCAATCAGCCCCAGCATTTT. This sequence encodes CAWSTDSNQPQHF.